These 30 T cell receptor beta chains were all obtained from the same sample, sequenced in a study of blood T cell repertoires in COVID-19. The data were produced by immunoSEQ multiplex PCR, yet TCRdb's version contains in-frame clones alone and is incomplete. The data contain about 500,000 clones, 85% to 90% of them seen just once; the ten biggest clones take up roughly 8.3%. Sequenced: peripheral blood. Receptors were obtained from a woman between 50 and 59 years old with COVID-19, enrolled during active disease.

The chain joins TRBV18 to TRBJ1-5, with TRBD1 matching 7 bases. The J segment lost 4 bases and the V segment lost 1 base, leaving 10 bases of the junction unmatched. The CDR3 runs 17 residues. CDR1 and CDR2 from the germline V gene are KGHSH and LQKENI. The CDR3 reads CASSPLPSGQTNQPQHF. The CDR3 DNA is TGTGCCAGCTCACCACTTCCATCGGGACAGACAAATCAGCCCCAGCATTTT.

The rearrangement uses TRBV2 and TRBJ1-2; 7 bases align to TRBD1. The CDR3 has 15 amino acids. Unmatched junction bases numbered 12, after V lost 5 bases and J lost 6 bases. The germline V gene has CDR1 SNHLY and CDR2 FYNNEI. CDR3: CASSPLARQGHGYTF. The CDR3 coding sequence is TGTGCCAGCAGTCCCCTGGCCCGACAGGGTCATGGCTACACCTTC.

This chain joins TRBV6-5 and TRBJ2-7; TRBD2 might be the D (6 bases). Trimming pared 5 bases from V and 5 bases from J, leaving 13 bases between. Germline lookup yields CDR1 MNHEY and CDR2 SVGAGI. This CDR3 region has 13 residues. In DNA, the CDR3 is TGTGCCAGCAGTCGGGGGAAAACCCACGAGCAGTACTTC. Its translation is CASSRGKTHEQYF.

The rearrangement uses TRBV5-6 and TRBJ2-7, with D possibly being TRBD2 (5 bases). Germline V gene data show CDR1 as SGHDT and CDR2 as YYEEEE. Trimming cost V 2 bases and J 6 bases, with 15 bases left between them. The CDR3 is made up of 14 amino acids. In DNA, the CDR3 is TGTGCCAGCAGCTTCCCTACAGCGGCGGGCGAGCAGTACTTC. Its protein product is CASSFPTAAGEQYF.

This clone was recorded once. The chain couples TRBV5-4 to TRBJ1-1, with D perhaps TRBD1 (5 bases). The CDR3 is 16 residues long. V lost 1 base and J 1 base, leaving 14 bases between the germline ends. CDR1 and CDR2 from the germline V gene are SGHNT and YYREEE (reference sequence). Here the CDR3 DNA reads TGTGCCAGCAGCTTGTTCGGTCTGGGGGGGAACACTGAAGCTTTCTTT. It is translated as CASSLFGLGGNTEAFF.

CDR3 region: CASSYRVMNTEAFF. CDR3 sequence (DNA): TGTGCCAGCAGTTACCGGGTTATGAACACTGAAGCTTTCTTT. The chain has TRBV6-5 and TRBJ1-1; D call uncertain. Germline V gene data show CDR1 as MNHEY and CDR2 as SVGAGI. With 2 bases removed from V and 0 bases from J, the gap between germline ends came to 7 bases. This CDR3 contains 14 residues.

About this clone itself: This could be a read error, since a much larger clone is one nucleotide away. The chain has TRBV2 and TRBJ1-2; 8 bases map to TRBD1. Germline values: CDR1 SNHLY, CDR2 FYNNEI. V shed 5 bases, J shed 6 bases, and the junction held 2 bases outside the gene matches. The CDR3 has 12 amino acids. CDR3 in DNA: TGTGCCAGCAGTCAGGGGGCGGATGGCTACACCTTC. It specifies CASSQGADGYTF.

DNA of the CDR3: TGTGCCAGCAGCCAAGTAACGAAGGGGTCTGAAGCTTTCTTT. Its translation is CASSQVTKGSEAFF. The chain employs TRBV3-1 (or the pseudogene TRBV3-2) and TRBJ1-1, with D perhaps matching TRBD1 (5 bases). Per germline, CDR1 LGHDT and CDR2 YNNKEL (reference sequence). The CDR3 consists of 14 residues. V gave up 1 base and J gave up 6 bases, with 12 bases separating them.

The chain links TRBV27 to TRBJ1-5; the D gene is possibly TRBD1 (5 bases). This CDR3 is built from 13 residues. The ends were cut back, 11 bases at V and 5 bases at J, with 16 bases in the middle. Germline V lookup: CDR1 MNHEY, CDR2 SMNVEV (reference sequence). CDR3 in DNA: TGTGCCGCGGGGAGGGACCCTTATCAGCCCCAGCATTTT. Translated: CAAGRDPYQPQHF.

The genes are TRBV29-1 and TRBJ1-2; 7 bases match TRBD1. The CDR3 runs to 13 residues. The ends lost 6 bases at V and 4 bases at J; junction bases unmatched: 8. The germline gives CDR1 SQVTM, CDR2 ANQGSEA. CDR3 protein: CSVNQQGTYGYTF. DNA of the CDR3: TGCAGCGTAAATCAACAGGGGACCTATGGCTACACCTTC.

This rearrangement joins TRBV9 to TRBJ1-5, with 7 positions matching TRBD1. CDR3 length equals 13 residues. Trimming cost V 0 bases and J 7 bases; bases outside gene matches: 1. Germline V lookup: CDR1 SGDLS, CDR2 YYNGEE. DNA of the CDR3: TGTGCCAGCAGCGTAGAGGGGGCCCAGCCCCAGCATTTT. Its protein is CASSVEGAQPQHF.

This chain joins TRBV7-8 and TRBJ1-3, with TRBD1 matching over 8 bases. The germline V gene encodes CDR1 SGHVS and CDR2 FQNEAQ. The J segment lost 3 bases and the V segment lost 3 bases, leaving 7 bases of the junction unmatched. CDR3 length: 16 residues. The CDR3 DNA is TGTGCCAGCAGCTTCCGCAGGGGGCAAGGTGGAAACACCATATATTTT. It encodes CASSFRRGQGGNTIYF.

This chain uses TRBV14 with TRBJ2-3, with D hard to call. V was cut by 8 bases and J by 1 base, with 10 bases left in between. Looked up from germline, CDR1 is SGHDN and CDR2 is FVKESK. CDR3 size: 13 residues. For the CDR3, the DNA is TGTGCCAGCGCGGCGGCCGGCACAGATACGCAGTATTTT. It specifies CASAAAGTDTQYF.

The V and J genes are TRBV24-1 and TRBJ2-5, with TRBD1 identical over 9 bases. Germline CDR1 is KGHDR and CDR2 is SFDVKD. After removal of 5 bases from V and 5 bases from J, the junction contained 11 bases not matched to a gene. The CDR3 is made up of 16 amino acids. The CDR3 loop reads CATSGGTGPRLETQYF. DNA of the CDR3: TGTGCCACCAGTGGGGGGACAGGGCCTAGGTTGGAGACCCAGTACTTC.

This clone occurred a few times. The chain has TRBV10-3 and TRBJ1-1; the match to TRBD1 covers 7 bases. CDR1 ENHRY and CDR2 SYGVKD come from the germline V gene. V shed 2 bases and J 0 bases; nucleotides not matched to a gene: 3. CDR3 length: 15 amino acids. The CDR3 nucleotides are TGTGCCATCAGTGAGGGACAGGAGATGAACACTGAAGCTTTCTTT. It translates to CAISEGQEMNTEAFF.

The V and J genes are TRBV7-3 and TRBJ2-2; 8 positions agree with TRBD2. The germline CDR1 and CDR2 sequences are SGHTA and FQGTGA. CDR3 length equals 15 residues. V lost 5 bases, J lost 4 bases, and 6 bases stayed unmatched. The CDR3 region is CASSPRAGGTGELFF. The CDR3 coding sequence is TGTGCCAGCAGCCCCAGGGCGGGGGGCACCGGGGAGCTGTTTTTT.

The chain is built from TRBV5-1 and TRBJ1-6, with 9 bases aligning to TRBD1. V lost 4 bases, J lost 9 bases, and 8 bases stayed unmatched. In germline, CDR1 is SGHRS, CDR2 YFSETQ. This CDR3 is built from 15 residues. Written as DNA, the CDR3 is TGCGCCAGCAGCCCGAACGGACAGGGGAGTTCACCCCTCCACTTT. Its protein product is CASSPNGQGSSPLHF. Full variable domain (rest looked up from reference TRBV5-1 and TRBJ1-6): KAGVTQTPRYLIKTRGQQVTLSCSPISGHRSVSWYQQTPGQGLQFLFEYFSETQRNKGNFPGRFSGRQFSNSRSEMNVSTLELGDSALYLCASSPNGQGSSPLHFGNGTRLTVT.

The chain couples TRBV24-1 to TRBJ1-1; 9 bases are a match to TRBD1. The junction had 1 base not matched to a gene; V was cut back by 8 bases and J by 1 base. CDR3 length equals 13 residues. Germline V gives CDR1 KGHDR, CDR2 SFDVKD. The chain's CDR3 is CATMTGGNTEAFF. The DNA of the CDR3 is TGTGCCACCATGACAGGGGGGAACACTGAAGCTTTCTTT.

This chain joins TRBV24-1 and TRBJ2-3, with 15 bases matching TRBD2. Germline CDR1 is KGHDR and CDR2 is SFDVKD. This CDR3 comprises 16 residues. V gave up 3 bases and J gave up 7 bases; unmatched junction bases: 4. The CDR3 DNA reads TGTGCCACCAGTGATCCCGGACTAGCGGGGGGGAATACGCAGTATTTT. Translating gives CATSDPGLAGGNTQYF.

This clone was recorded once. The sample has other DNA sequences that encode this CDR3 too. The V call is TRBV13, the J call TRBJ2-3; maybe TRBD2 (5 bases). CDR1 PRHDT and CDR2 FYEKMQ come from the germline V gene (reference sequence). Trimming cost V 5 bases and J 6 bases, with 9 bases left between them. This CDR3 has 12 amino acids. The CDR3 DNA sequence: TGTGCCAGCAGCCCCTCGGGGGATACGCAGTATTTT. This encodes CASSPSGDTQYF.

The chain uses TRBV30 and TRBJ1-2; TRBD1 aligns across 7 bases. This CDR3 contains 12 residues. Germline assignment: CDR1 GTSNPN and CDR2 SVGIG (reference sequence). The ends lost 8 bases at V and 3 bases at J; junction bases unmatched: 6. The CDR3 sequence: CAGTGEDYGYTF. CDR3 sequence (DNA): TGTGCCGGCACAGGGGAGGACTATGGCTACACCTTC.

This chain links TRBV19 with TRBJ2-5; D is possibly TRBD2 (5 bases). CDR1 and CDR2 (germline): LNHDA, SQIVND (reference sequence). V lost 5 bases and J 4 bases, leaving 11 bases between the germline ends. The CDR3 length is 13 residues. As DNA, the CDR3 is TGTGCCAGTAGTGAGGCTAGCATAGAGACCCAGTACTTC. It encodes CASSEASIETQYF.

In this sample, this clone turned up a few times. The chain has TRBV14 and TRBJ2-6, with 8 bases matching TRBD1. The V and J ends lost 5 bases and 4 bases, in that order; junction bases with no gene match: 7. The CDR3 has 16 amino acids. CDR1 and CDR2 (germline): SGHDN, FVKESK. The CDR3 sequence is CASSAQGAVGANVLTF. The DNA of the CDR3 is TGTGCCAGCAGCGCCCAGGGGGCAGTAGGGGCCAACGTCCTGACTTTC. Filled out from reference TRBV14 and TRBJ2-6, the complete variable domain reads EAGVTQFPSHSVIEKGQTVTLRCDPISGHDNLYWYRRVMGKEIKFLLHFVKESKQDESGMPNNRFLAERTGGTYSTLKVQPAELEDSGVYFCASSAQGAVGANVLTFGAGSRLTVL.

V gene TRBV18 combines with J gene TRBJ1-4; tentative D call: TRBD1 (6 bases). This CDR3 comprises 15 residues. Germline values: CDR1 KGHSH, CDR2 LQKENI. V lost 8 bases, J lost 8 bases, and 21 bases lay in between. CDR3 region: CASAISQGKEEKLFF. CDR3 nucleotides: TGTGCCAGCGCCATTTCACAGGGAAAGGAAGAAAAACTGTTTTTT.

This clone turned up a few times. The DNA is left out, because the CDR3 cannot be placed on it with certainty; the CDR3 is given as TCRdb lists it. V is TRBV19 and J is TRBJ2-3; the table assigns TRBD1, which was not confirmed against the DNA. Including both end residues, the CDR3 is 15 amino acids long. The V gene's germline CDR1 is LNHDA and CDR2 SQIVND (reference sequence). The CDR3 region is CASTSDRGPTDTQYF.

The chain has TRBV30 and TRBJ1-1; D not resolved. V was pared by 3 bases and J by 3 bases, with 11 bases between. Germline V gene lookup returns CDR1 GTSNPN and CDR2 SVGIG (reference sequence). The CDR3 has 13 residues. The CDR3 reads CAWSERTDTEAFF. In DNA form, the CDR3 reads TGTGCCTGGAGCGAACGTACGGACACTGAAGCTTTCTTT.

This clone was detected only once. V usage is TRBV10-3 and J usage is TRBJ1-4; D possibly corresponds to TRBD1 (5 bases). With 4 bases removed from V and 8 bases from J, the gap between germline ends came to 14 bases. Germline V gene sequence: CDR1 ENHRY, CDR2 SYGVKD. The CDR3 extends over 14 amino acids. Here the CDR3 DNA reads TGTGCCATCAGTGGGGGCCAGGAGGGAGAAAAACTGTTTTTT. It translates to CAISGGQEGEKLFF.

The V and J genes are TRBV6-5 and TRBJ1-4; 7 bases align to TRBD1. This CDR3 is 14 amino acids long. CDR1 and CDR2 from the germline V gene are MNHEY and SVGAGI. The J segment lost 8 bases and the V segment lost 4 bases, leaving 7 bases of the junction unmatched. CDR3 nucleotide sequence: TGTGCCAGCAGTTTCCGGGACAGAGGAGAAAAACTGTTTTTT. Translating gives CASSFRDRGEKLFF.

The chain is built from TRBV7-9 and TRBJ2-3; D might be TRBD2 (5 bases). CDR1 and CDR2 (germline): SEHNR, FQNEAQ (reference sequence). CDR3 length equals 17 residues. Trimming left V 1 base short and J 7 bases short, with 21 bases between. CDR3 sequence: CASSLVSPGVQAHTQYF. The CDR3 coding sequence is TGTGCCAGCAGCTTAGTTTCTCCCGGGGTTCAGGCACATACGCAGTATTTT.

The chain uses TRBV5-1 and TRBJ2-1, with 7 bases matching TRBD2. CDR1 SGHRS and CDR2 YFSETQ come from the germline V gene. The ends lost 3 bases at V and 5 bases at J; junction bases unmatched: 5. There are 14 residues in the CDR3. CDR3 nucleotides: TGCGCCAGCAGCTCTCGGGGGGACCACAATGAGCAGTTCTTC. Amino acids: CASSSRGDHNEQFF.